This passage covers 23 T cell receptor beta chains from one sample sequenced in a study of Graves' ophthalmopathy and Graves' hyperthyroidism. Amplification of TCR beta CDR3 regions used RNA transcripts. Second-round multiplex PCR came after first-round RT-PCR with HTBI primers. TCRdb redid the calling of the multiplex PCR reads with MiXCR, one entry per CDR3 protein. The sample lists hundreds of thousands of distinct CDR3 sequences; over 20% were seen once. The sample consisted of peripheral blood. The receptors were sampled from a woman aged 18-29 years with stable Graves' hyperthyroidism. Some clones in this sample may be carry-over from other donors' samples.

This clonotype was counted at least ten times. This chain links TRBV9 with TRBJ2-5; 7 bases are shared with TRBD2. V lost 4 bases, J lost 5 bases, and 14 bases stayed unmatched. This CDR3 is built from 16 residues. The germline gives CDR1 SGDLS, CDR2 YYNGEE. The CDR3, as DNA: TGTGCCAGCAGCTCCCGATCGGCACTAGCGCGCGAGACCCAGTACTTC. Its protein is CASSSRSALARETQYF. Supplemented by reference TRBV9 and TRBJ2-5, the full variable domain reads DSGVTQTPKHLITATGQRVTLRCSPRSGDLSVYWYQQSLDQGLQFLIQYYNGEERAKGNILERFSAQQFPDLHSELNLSSLELGDSALYFCASSSRSALARETQYFGPGTRLLVL.

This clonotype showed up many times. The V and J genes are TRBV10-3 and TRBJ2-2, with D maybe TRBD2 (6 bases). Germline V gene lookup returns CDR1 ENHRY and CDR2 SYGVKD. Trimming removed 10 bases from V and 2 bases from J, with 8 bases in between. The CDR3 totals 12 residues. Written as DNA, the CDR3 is TGTGCCACCGGGGGTAACACCGGGGAGCTGTTTTTT. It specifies CATGGNTGELFF.

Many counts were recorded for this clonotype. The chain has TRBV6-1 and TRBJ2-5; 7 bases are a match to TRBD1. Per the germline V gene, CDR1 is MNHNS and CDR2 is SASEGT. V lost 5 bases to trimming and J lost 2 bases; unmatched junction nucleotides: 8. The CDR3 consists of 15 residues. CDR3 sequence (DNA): TGTGCCAGCAGTAGCTACAGGGGTCCACAAGAGACCCAGTACTTC. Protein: CASSSYRGPQETQYF.

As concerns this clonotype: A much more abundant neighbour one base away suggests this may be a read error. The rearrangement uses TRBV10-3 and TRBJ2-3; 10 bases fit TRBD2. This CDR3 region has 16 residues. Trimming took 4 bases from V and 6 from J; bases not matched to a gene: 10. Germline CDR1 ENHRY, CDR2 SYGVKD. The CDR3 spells CAISVGLAAGLDTQYF. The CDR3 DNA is TGTGCCATCAGTGTTGGACTAGCGGCCGGATTGGATACGCAGTATTTT.

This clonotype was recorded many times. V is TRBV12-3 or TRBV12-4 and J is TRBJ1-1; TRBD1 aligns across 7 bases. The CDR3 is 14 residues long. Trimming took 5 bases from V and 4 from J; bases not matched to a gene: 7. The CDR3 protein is CASSRSTGSTEAFF. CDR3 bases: TGTGCCAGCAGTCGATCGACAGGGTCCACTGAAGCTTTCTTT.

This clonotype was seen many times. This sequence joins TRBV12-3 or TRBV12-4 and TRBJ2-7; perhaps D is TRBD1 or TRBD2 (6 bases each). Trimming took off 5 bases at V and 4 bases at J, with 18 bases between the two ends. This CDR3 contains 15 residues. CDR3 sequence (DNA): TGTGCCAGCAGTCCATCGGGGGCATTGGGATACGAGCAGTACTTC. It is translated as CASSPSGALGYEQYF.

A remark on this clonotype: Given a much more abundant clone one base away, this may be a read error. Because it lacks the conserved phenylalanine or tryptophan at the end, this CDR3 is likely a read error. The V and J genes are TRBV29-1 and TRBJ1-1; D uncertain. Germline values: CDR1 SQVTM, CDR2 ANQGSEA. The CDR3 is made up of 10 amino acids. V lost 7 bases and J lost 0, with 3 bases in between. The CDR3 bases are TGCAGCGGCATGAACACTGAAGCTTTCGTT. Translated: CSGMNTEAFV.

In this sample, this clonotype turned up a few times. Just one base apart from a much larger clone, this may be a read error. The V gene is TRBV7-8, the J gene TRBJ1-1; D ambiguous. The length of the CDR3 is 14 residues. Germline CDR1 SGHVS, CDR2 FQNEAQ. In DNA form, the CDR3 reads TGTGCCAGCAGCTTTCAGACCCAGGCGCCTGAAGCTTGCTTT. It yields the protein CASSFQTQAPEACF.

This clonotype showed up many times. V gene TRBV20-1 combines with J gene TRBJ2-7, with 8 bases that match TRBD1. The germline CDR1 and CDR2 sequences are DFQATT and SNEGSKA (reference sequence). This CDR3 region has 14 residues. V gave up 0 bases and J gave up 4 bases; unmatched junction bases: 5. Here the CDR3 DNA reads TGCAGTGCTAGAGATCAGGGGGCTGGGTACGAGCAGTACTTC. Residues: CSARDQGAGYEQYF.

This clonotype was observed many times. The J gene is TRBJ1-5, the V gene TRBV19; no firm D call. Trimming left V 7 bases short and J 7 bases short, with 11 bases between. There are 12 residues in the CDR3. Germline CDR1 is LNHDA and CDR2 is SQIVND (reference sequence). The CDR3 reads CASTYSGQPQHF. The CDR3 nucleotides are TGTGCCAGTACTTACAGTGGGCAGCCCCAGCATTTT.

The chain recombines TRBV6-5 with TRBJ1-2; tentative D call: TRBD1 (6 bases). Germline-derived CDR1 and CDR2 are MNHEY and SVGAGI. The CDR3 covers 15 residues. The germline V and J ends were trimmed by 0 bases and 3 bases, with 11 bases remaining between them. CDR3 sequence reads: CASSYSQQGYYGYTF. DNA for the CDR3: TGTGCCAGCAGTTACTCCCAACAGGGTTACTATGGCTACACCTTC.

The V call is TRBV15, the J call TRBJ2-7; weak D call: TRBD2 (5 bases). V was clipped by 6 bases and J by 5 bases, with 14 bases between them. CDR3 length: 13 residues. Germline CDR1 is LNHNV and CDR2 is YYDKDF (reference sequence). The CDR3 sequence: CATSRIGRDEQYF. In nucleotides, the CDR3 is TGTGCCACCAGTCGCATTGGGAGAGACGAGCAGTACTTC.

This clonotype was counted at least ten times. Here the CDR3 DNA reads TGCGCCAGCAGCGTGGAATCGAACAATAACTATGGCTACACCTTC. Its protein product is CASSVESNNNYGYTF. The V gene is TRBV5-1, the J gene TRBJ1-2; D is unclear. The CDR3 totals 15 residues. Germline V CDR1 and CDR2: SGHRS, YFSETQ. With 4 bases removed from V and 1 base from J, the gap between germline ends came to 14 bases. Complete variable domain (other parts from reference TRBV5-1 and TRBJ1-2): KAGVTQTPRYLIKTRGQQVTLSCSPISGHRSVSWYQQTPGQGLQFLFEYFSETQRNKGNFPGRFSGRQFSNSRSEMNVSTLELGDSALYLCASSVESNNNYGYTFGSGTRLTVV.

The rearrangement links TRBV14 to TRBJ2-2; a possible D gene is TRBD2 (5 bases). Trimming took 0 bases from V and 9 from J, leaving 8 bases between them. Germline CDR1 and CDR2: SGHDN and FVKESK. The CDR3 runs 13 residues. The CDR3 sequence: CASSQERVRELFF. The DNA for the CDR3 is TGTGCCAGCAGCCAAGAGCGGGTCCGGGAGCTGTTTTTT.

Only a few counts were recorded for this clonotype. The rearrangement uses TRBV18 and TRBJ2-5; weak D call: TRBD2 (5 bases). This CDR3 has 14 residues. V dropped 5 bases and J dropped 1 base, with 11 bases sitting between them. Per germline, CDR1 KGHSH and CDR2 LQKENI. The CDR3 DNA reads TGTGCCAGCTCAGGACTCAACCGCCAAGAGACCCAGTACTTC. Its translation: CASSGLNRQETQYF.

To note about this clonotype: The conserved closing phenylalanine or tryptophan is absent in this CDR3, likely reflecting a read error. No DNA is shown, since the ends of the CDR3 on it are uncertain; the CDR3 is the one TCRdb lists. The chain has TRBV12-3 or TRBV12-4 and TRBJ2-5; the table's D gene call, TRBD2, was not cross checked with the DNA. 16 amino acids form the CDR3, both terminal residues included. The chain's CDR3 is CASSFSPPGGQETQDY.

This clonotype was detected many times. CDR3 DNA sequence: TGTGCCAGCAGCGACCAGACTAGGGAGACCCAGTACTTC. It codes for CASSDQTRETQYF. The chain employs TRBV7-2 and TRBJ2-5; D is perhaps TRBD2 (6 bases). With 5 bases removed from V and 5 bases from J, the gap between germline ends came to 12 bases. Per germline, CDR1 SGHTA and CDR2 FQGNSA. The CDR3 is 13 residues long.

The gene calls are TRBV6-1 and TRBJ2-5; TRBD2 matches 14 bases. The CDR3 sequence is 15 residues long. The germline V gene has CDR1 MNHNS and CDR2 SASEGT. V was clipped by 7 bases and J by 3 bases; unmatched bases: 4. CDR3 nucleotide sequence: TGTGCCAGCACTAGACTAGCGGGGGGGAAAGAGACCCAGTACTTC. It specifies CASTRLAGGKETQYF.

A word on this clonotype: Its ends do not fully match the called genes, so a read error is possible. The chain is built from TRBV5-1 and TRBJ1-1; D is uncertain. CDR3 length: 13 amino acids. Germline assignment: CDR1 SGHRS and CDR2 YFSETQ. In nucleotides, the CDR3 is TGCGCCAGCAGCTTGGTTCGCTTCACTGAAGCTTCCTTT. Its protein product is CASSLVRFTEASF.

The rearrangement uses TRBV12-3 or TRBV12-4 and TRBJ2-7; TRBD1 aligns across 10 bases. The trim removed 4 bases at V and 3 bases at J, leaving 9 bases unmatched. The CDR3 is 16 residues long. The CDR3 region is CASSSAGTGEGYEQYF. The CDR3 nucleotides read TGTGCCAGCAGTTCCGCCGGGACAGGGGAAGGCTACGAGCAGTACTTC.

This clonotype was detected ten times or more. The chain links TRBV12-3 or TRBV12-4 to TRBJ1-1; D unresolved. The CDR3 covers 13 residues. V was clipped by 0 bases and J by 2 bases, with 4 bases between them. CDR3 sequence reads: CASSLAENTEAFF. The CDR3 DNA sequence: TGTGCCAGCAGTTTAGCAGAAAACACTGAAGCTTTCTTT.

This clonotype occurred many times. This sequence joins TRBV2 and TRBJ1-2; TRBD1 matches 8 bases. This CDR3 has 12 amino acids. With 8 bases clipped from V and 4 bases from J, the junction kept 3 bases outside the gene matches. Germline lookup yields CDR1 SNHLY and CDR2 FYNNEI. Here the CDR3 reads CASHRGGYGYTF. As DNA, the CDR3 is TGTGCCAGCCACAGGGGGGGCTATGGCTACACCTTC.

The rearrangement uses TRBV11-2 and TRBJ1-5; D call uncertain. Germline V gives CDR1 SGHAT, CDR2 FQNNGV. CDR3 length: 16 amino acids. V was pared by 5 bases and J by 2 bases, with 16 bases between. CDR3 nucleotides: TGTGCCAGCAGCCCTGGAGGTGTTTGGGGCAATCAGCCCCAGCATTTT. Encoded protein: CASSPGGVWGNQPQHF.